This T cell receptor beta chain was identified during a study of PD-L1 blockade in urothelial cancer. For the study at large: Once treatment had started, blood was analyzed at 3 weeks (second dose) and again at 6 weeks.

Data came from immunoSEQ multiplex PCR; TCRdb stores just in-frame clones and leaves some out. The sample lists some 65,000 clones, under 90% occurring once. CDR3 size: 19 residues. Germline values: CDR1 LNHDA, CDR2 SQIVND (reference sequence). With 8 bases clipped from V and 0 bases from J, the junction kept 19 bases outside the gene matches. Time point denoted: pretreatment peripheral blood. Pretreatment and on-treatment blood mononuclear cell samples were taken, totaling between 1 and 8 time points per patient. The material was PBMCs, obtained around atezolizumab (anti-PD-L1) treatment. The rearrangement uses TRBV19 and TRBJ1-1; 9 bases match TRBD1. The clonotype originates from a man aged 65-85 years with urothelial cancer. CDR3 nucleotides: TGTGCCAGTCGAAATTCTACAGGGGGCCCACTTAGATTGAACACTGAAGCTTTCTTT. Translated: CASRNSTGGPLRLNTEAFF.